This TCR beta chain was captured in a study of OX40 agonist ivuxolimab in advanced cancers. Background on the study: Ivuxolimab doses were 0.01, 0.1, 0.3, 1.5, 3 or 10 mg/kg every 2 weeks.

The CDR3 consists of 15 residues. The ends lost 5 bases at V and 7 bases at J; junction bases unmatched: 9. CDR1 and CDR2 from the germline V gene are MNHEY and SMNVEV (reference sequence). This table comes from immunoSEQ multiplex PCR, and its TCRdb copy is limited to in-frame clones, with some not included. This table holds roughly 76,000 clones, 85% to 90% found once. This receptor was taken from an adult with an advanced solid tumor such as melanoma, head and neck, liver or kidney cancer. The source was CD4+ or CD8+ T cells sorted from blood, collected in a trial of the OX40 agonist ivuxolimab. The rearrangement links TRBV27 to TRBJ2-5, with TRBD1 identical over 11 bases. The CDR3, as DNA: TGTGCCAGCAGTCCGTACACAGGGACAGGGGGGACCCAGTACTTC. As protein: CASSPYTGTGGTQYF.